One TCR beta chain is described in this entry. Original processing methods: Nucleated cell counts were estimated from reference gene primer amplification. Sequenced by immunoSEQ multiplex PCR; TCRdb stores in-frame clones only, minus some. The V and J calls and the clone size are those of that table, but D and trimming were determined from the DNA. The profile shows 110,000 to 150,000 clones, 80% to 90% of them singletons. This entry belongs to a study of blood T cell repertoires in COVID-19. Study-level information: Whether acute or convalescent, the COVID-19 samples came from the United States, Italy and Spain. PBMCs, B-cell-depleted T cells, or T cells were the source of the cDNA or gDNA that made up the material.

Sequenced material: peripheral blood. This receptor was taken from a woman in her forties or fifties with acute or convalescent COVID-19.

The CDR3: CASSVAGGHNEQFF. The CDR3 DNA sequence: TGTGCCAGCAGCGTAGCGGGGGGCCACAATGAGCAGTTCTTC. J is TRBJ2-1 and V is TRBV9; maybe TRBD2 (7 bases). Trimming cost V 0 bases and J 5 bases, with 9 bases left between them. Germline assignment: CDR1 SGDLS and CDR2 YYNGEE. The CDR3 runs to 14 residues.